The 29 T cell receptor beta chains listed next were all sequenced from one sample in a study of OX40 agonist ivuxolimab in advanced cancers. Some clones are missing from TCRdb's copy, which holds only in-frame ones; the method was immunoSEQ multiplex PCR. The sample has nearly 80,000 clones; approximately 85% are singletons. Source: CD4+ or CD8+ T cells sorted from blood, taken in a trial of the OX40 agonist ivuxolimab. Receptors originate from an adult with an advanced solid tumor such as melanoma, head and neck, liver or kidney cancer.

This clone appeared once. The chain links TRBV11-3 to TRBJ2-1, with 8 bases fitting TRBD2. The CDR3 sequence is 15 residues long. With 6 bases clipped from V and 4 bases from J, the junction kept 8 bases outside the gene matches. The germline V gene encodes CDR1 SGHNT and CDR2 YENEEA. CDR3 sequence reads: CASRSTSGDYNEQFF. In nucleotides, the CDR3 is TGTGCCAGCAGATCTACTAGCGGTGATTACAATGAGCAGTTCTTC.

The V gene is TRBV7-2, the J gene TRBJ2-5; D unresolved. Germline values: CDR1 SGHTA, CDR2 FQGNSA. The CDR3 consists of 14 residues. V was cut by 1 base and J by 6 bases, with 12 bases left in between. DNA for the CDR3: TGTGCCAGCAGCTTAGATGGGGTTACGAAGACCCAGTACTTC. Translating it yields CASSLDGVTKTQYF.

The chain has TRBV7-2 and TRBJ2-3; D is possibly TRBD2 (6 bases). This CDR3 comprises 14 residues. V was pared by 1 base and J by 4 bases, with 9 bases between. Germline assignment: CDR1 SGHTA and CDR2 FQGNSA. In DNA form, the CDR3 reads TGTGCCAGCAGCTTAGGGGGAGGATCAGATACGCAGTATTTT. Translation: CASSLGGGSDTQYF. The full variable domain, in which reference TRBV7-2 and TRBJ2-3 provide the parts outside the CDR3, is GAGVSQSPSNKVTEKGKDVELRCDPISGHTALYWYRQSLGQGLEFLIYFQGNSAPDKSGLPSDRFSAERTGGSVSTLTIQRTQQEDSAVYLCASSLGGGSDTQYFGPGTRLTVL.

The chain has TRBV2 and TRBJ2-1; D call uncertain. The germline V gene encodes CDR1 SNHLY and CDR2 FYNNEI. The CDR3 is made up of 11 amino acids. V dropped 6 bases and J dropped 3 bases, with 3 bases sitting between them. The CDR3 region has the DNA TGTGCCAGCAGAGACTACAATGAGCAGTTCTTC. It codes for CASRDYNEQFF.

The chain is built from TRBV7-8 and TRBJ2-5; D is perhaps TRBD2 (6 bases). The germline CDR1 and CDR2 sequences are SGHVS and FQNEAQ. CDR3 size: 22 residues. Trimming took off 1 base at V and 4 bases at J, with 34 bases between the two ends. CDR3 sequence reads: CASSLGRRPAGHVPRPRETQYF. CDR3 nucleotide sequence: TGTGCCAGCAGCTTAGGCAGGAGGCCAGCGGGTCACGTCCCCCGACCGCGAGAGACCCAGTACTTC.

As concerns this clone: The junction and the germline gene differ at one end; a read error may be behind it. V gene TRBV30 combines with J gene TRBJ2-7; weak D call: TRBD1 (6 bases). This CDR3 is 12 amino acids long. Germline CDR1 and CDR2: GTSNPN and SVGIG (reference sequence). Here the CDR3 DNA reads TGTGCCTGGAGTGATGACAGGTACGAGCAGCACTTC. Translation gives CAWSDDRYEQHF.

This chain uses TRBV19 with TRBJ2-1; D is ambiguous. There are 13 residues in the CDR3. V was trimmed by 9 bases and J by 2 bases, leaving 11 bases between them. Germline loops: CDR1 LNHDA, CDR2 SQIVND (reference sequence). In DNA, the CDR3 is TGTGCCAGCGCCGGGTTGACCTACAATGAGCAGTTCTTC. Translation: CASAGLTYNEQFF.

The sample holds a few counts of this clone. The gene calls are TRBV6-1 and TRBJ1-5, with TRBD1 matching over 7 bases. V lost 1 base to trimming and J lost 4 bases; unmatched junction nucleotides: 4. Germline V gene sequence: CDR1 MNHNS, CDR2 SASEGT. The CDR3 length is 15 residues. CDR3 protein: CASSEGGTDNQPQHF. CDR3 DNA: TGTGCCAGCAGTGAAGGTGGGACAGATAATCAGCCCCAGCATTTT.

The gene calls are TRBV7-2 and TRBJ2-7; D call uncertain. This CDR3 region has 15 residues. The germline V and J ends were trimmed by 3 bases and 3 bases, with 15 bases remaining between them. The germline V gene encodes CDR1 SGHTA and CDR2 FQGNSA. CDR3 residues: CASSLTSAARYEQYF. CDR3 coding DNA: TGTGCCAGCAGCTTGACCTCCGCTGCGCGCTACGAGCAGTACTTC.

The rearrangement joins TRBV7-2 to TRBJ2-7; tentatively, D is TRBD2 (6 bases). Trimming cost V 1 base and J 7 bases, with 11 bases left between them. Germline V CDR1 and CDR2: SGHTA, FQGNSA. The CDR3 loop spans 13 amino acids. The CDR3 loop reads CASSLGLGTEQYF. The CDR3 DNA follows: TGTGCCAGCAGCTTAGGCCTTGGGACTGAGCAGTACTTC.

The genes are TRBV9 and TRBJ2-7; 11 nucleotides align to TRBD1. V was pared by 0 bases and J by 7 bases, with 9 bases of the junction left unmatched. The length of the CDR3 is 16 residues. Germline CDR1 reads SGDLS; CDR2 reads YYNGEE. CDR3 sequence (DNA): TGTGCCAGCAGCGTAGGGCCGGGACAGGGGGATAGGGAGCAGTACTTC. Its protein product is CASSVGPGQGDREQYF.

This rearrangement joins TRBV7-6 to TRBJ2-1; 12 nucleotides match TRBD2. V gave up 2 bases and J gave up 9 bases; unmatched junction bases: 20. Per the germline V gene, CDR1 is SGHVS and CDR2 is FNYEAQ. The CDR3 spans 20 residues. The CDR3 DNA reads TGTGCCAGCAGCTTAATTGTTAGCCTAGCGGGAGGGCCAGGAGGAGGTGAGCAGTTCTTC. This sequence encodes CASSLIVSLAGGPGGGEQFF.

The J gene is TRBJ2-7, the V gene TRBV30, with 7 bases lining up with TRBD1. Germline V gene data show CDR1 as GTSNPN and CDR2 as SVGIG (reference sequence). CDR3 length equals 13 residues. V shed 3 bases, J shed 1 base, and the junction held 3 bases outside the gene matches. CDR3 sequence (DNA): TGTGCCTGGAGGTGGGACAGTTCCTACGAGCAGTACTTC. It codes for CAWRWDSSYEQYF.

This chain joins TRBV2 and TRBJ2-5; perhaps TRBD2 as D (5 bases). Germline loops: CDR1 SNHLY, CDR2 FYNNEI. The CDR3 runs to 13 residues. V lost 5 bases to trimming and J lost 3 bases, with 10 bases between them. The CDR3 DNA reads TGTGCCAGCAGTCGTTCCGGGGAAGAGACCCAGTACTTC. This encodes CASSRSGEETQYF.

V and J are TRBV30 and TRBJ1-3, with D unclear. V was pared by 0 bases and J by 2 bases, with 17 bases between. The CDR3 spans 17 residues. Germline values: CDR1 GTSNPN, CDR2 SVGIG (reference sequence). DNA of the CDR3: TGTGCCTGGAGTGTACGCGGCGTCGGAGTTGCTGGAAACACCATATATTTT. It is translated as CAWSVRGVGVAGNTIYF.

CDR3 nucleotides: TGCGCCAGCAGCCAGGAAAACAGTCTAGAGGCAGAGACCCAGTACTTC. This codes for CASSQENSLEAETQYF. The chain has TRBV4-3 and TRBJ2-5, with no clear D. Per the germline V gene, CDR1 is LGHNA and CDR2 is YSLEER. Trimming removed 3 bases at V and 4 bases at J, with 18 bases between. The CDR3 loop spans 16 amino acids.

This clone was observed a single time. The J gene is TRBJ2-3, the V gene TRBV2, with D possibly TRBD1 on 5 matching bases. The CDR3 loop spans 17 amino acids. Trimming took 7 bases from V and 0 from J, leaving 20 bases between them. Germline-derived CDR1 and CDR2 are SNHLY and FYNNEI. CDR3 region: CASKVRARAISTDTQYF. The DNA of the CDR3 is TGTGCCAGCAAGGTCCGAGCCAGGGCGATAAGCACAGATACGCAGTATTTT.

V is TRBV27 and J is TRBJ2-1; tentatively, D is TRBD2 (5 bases). CDR1 and CDR2 from the germline V gene are MNHEY and SMNVEV (reference sequence). The CDR3 has 14 residues. Trimming removed 6 bases from V and 3 bases from J, with 12 bases in between. The CDR3 DNA reads TGTGCCAGCAGAGATACGGGGTTCTACAATGAGCAGTTCTTC. Its protein product is CASRDTGFYNEQFF.

J is TRBJ2-1 and V is TRBV4-3; 7 bases fit TRBD2. After removal of 0 bases from V and 8 bases from J, the junction contained 13 bases not matched to a gene. The length of the CDR3 is 17 residues. CDR1 LGHNA and CDR2 YSLEER come from the germline V gene. CDR3 loop: CASSQEVRDYPSDEQFF. The CDR3 DNA reads TGCGCCAGCAGCCAAGAAGTCAGGGACTACCCCTCCGATGAGCAGTTCTTC.

CDR3 DNA sequence: TGTGCCAGCAGTGAAGGGACAGGGGTTACAGATACGCAGTATTTT. This encodes CASSEGTGVTDTQYF. The chain employs TRBV2 and TRBJ2-3, with 9 nucleotides matching TRBD1. Trimming took 1 base from V and 3 from J; bases not matched to a gene: 2. CDR3 size: 15 residues. Germline values: CDR1 SNHLY, CDR2 FYNNEI.

The chain combines TRBV7-9 with TRBJ1-5; D is undetermined. The V and J ends lost 3 bases and 6 bases respectively, with 9 bases between them. CDR3 length equals 13 residues. The germline gives CDR1 SEHNR, CDR2 FQNEAQ (reference sequence). CDR3 coding DNA: TGTGCCAGCAGCTTGTATCGTGGTCAGCCCCAGCATTTT. Its protein product is CASSLYRGQPQHF. The complete variable domain, with remaining parts taken from reference TRBV7-9 and TRBJ1-5, reads DTGVSQNPRHKITKRGQNVTFRCDPISEHNRLYWYRQTLGQGPEFLTYFQNEAQLEKSRLLSDRFSAERPKGSFSTLEIQRTEQGDSAMYLCASSLYRGQPQHFGDGTRLSIL.

This sequence joins TRBV11-2 and TRBJ2-7, with D maybe TRBD2 (6 bases). In germline, CDR1 is SGHAT, CDR2 FQNNGV. Trimming shortened V by 3 bases and J by 1 base, and 19 bases separated the two germline ends. CDR3 length: 17 amino acids. The CDR3 sequence: CASSFPIGGGRSYEQYF. The CDR3 nucleotides read TGTGCCAGCAGCTTCCCCATCGGGGGAGGTAGATCCTACGAGCAGTACTTC.

The V and J genes are TRBV28 and TRBJ2-5; 12 positions agree with TRBD1. With the DNA end fitting TRBJ2-7 better, the J assignment may be wrong. Per the germline V gene, CDR1 is MDHEN and CDR2 is SYDVKM. This CDR3 comprises 15 residues. The CDR3 DNA sequence: TGTGCCAGCAGTTCCCCGGGACAGGGGGCCGGCGAGCAGTACTTC. Protein: CASSSPGQGAGEQYF.

This clone was counted a single time. V is TRBV5-1 and J is TRBJ2-7; no reliable D call. This CDR3 region has 13 residues. Trimming cost V 5 bases and J 4 bases, with 13 bases left between them. The germline CDR1 and CDR2 sequences are SGHRS and YFSETQ. This CDR3 is CASRWDGGYEQYF. CDR3 DNA: TGCGCCAGCAGATGGGATGGCGGATACGAGCAGTACTTC.

V gene TRBV28 combines with J gene TRBJ1-2, with 7 nucleotides matching TRBD1. The CDR3 is 14 amino acids. CDR1 is MDHEN, CDR2 SYDVKM, per germline. The trim removed 4 bases at V and 7 bases at J, leaving 9 bases unmatched. The DNA of the CDR3 is TGTGCCAGCAGTTCCGGGACAGATTCACCTGGCTACACCTTC. The encoded protein is CASSSGTDSPGYTF.

The J gene is TRBJ2-5, the V gene TRBV7-3, with TRBD1 matching 9 bases. V trimming: 5 bases; J trimming: 5 bases; junction bases outside the gene matches: 9. Germline lookup yields CDR1 SGHTA and CDR2 FQGTGA. This CDR3 has 15 amino acids. CDR3 sequence: CASSIGTGRWETQYF. CDR3 nucleotide sequence: TGTGCCAGCAGCATTGGGACAGGGAGATGGGAGACCCAGTACTTC.

The V and J genes are TRBV6-5 and TRBJ1-5, with no clear D. The CDR3 length is 15 residues. Germline CDR1 and CDR2: MNHEY and SVGAGI. Trimming left V 6 bases short and J 0 bases short, with 12 bases between. CDR3 bases: TGTGCCAGCAGCCCCTCCCTTTATAGCAATCAGCCCCAGCATTTT. As protein: CASSPSLYSNQPQHF.

The J gene is TRBJ2-7, the V gene TRBV5-1, with 7 bases matching TRBD1. CDR3 size: 16 residues. Germline lookup yields CDR1 SGHRS and CDR2 YFSETQ. After removal of 1 base from V and 5 bases from J, the junction contained 12 bases not matched to a gene. DNA of the CDR3: TGCGCCAGCAGCTTGTCCTGGGAAACAGGGGTCCACGAGCAGTACTTC. This gives the protein CASSLSWETGVHEQYF. The full variable domain, with the rest looked up from reference TRBV5-1 and TRBJ2-7, is KAGVTQTPRYLIKTRGQQVTLSCSPISGHRSVSWYQQTPGQGLQFLFEYFSETQRNKGNFPGRFSGRQFSNSRSEMNVSTLELGDSALYLCASSLSWETGVHEQYFGPGTRLTVT.

In this sample, this clone turned up a few times. The chain employs TRBV6-5 and TRBJ2-2; 7 nucleotides align to TRBD2. Trimming removed 2 bases from V and 6 bases from J; junction bases left unmatched: 9. The CDR3 contains 16 residues. Germline values: CDR1 MNHEY, CDR2 SVGAGI. As DNA, the CDR3 is TGTGCCAGCAGTTACGGTGGACTAGTTGAGTCCGGGGAGCTGTTTTTT. Protein sequence: CASSYGGLVESGELFF.